This T cell receptor (beta chain) was sequenced during a study of blood T cell repertoires in COVID-19. Study-level information: Sites in the United States, Italy and Spain provided acute and convalescent COVID-19 samples. Sources were T cells, B-cell-depleted T cells, or PBMCs; the material itself was cDNA or gDNA.

Using immunoSEQ multiplex PCR, the repertoire was profiled, and TCRdb retains in-frame clones only, with some absent. The sample lists about 400,000 clones; roughly 90% were seen once. CDR3 length equals 16 residues. V shed 7 bases, J shed 6 bases, and the junction held 12 bases outside the gene matches. Germline V gene data show CDR1 as KGHDR and CDR2 as SFDVKD. This clone was seen once. Everyone who took part was 18 to 89 years old, and they came from about 25 US areas. The chain employs TRBV24-1 and TRBJ2-1; 9 nucleotides align to TRBD2. Sequenced sample: PBMCs or T cells enriched from blood (not recorded which). The clonotype comes from a woman between 25 and 40 years old who had recovered from COVID-19. CDR3 sequence reads: CATSEGLGLAFNEQFF. The DNA of the CDR3 is TGTGCCACCAGCGAGGGGCTGGGACTAGCCTTCAATGAGCAGTTCTTC.